The clone carrying this TCR delta chain was recorded a few times. The amino acid sequence in TCRdb belongs to a much larger clone and departs from this DNA's translation at residue 20, likely a sequencing read error; the sequence shown is translated from the DNA. CDR1 is TSWWSYY, CDR2 QGS, per germline. The CDR3 consists of 21 residues. This sample is part of a study of gamma-delta chains in newborns, infants, children. Across the study: Innate gammadelta T cells reportedly expand polyclonally right after birth, driven by microbial exposure, per the title.

TCRdb called clones from the reads again using CATT. The sample lists some 4,000 delta-chain clones, over 2% occurring once. This chain uses TRDV1 with TRDJ1; 11 bases align to TRDD3. This receptor was identified in a child who was a newborn, infant or young child, either healthy, febrile or measles-vaccinated (not recorded which). Sequenced: blood. CDR3 DNA sequence: TGTGCTCTTGGGGAACTCCCTCCTTCCCCTTTACTGGGGGATATGCCCGATAAACTCACCTTT. Its protein product is CALGELPPSPLLGDMPDKLTF.